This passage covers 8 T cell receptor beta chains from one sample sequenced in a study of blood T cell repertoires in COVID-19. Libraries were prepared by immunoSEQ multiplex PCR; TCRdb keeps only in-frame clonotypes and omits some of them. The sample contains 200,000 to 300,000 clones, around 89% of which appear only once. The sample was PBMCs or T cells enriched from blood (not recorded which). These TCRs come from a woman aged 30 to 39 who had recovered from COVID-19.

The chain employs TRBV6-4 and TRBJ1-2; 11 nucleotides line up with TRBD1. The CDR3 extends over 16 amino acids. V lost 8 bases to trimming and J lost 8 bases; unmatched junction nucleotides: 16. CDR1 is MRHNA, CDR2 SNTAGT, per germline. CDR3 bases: TGTGCCAGCTCCGGACAGGGGGCGATTGGATTCAAAGGCTACACCTTC. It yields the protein CASSGQGAIGFKGYTF.

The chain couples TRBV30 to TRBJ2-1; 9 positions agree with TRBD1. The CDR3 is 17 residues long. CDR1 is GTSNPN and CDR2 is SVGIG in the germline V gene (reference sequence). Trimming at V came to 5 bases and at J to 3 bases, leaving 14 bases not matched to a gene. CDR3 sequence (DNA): TGTGCCTGGGGCCGGTCACAGGGGGCTGTTGTCTACAATGAGCAGTTCTTC. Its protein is CAWGRSQGAVVYNEQFF.

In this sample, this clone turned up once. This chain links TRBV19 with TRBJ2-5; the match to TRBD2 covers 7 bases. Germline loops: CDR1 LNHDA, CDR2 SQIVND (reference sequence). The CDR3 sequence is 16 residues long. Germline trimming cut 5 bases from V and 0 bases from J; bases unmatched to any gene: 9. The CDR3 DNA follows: TGTGCCAGTAGTCTGGGGGGGTCGATGTACCAAGAGACCCAGTACTTC. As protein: CASSLGGSMYQETQYF.

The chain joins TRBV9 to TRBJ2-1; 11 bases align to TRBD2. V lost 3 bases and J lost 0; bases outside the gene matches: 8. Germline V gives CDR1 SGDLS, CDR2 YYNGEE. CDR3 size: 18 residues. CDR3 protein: CASSGPTSGASSYNEQFF. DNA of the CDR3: TGTGCCAGCAGCGGCCCGACTAGCGGGGCGAGCTCCTACAATGAGCAGTTCTTC. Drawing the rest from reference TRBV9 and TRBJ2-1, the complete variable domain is DSGVTQTPKHLITATGQRVTLRCSPRSGDLSVYWYQQSLDQGLQFLIQYYNGEERAKGNILERFSAQQFPDLHSELNLSSLELGDSALYFCASSGPTSGASSYNEQFFGPGTRLTVL.

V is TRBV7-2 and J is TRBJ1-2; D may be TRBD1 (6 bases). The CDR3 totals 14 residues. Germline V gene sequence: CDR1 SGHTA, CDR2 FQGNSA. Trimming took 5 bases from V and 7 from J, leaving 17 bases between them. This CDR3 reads CASSPKGDGRGYTF. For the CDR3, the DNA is TGTGCCAGCAGCCCAAAGGGGGATGGGCGTGGCTACACCTTC.

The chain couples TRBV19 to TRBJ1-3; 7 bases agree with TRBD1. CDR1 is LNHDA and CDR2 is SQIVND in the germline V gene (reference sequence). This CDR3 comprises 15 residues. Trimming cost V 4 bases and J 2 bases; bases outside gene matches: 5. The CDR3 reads CASSNTGDAGNTIYF. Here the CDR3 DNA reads TGTGCCAGTAGTAATACAGGGGACGCTGGAAACACCATATATTTT.

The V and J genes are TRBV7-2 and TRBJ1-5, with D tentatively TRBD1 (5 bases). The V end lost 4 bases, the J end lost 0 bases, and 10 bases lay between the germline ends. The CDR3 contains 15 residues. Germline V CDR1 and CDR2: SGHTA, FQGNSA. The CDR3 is CASSSHGGSNQPQHF. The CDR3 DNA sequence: TGTGCCAGCAGCTCGCACGGGGGTAGCAATCAGCCCCAGCATTTT.

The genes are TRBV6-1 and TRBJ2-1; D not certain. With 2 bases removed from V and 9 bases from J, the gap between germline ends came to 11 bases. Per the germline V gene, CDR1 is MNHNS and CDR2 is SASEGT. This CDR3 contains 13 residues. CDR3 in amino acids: CASSESYPGEQFF. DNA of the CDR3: TGTGCCAGCAGTGAATCTTACCCCGGTGAGCAGTTCTTC.